This T cell receptor beta chain was retrieved from a study of T cell responses to AZD1222 COVID-19 vaccine. General observations from the study: Reportedly, close to half of spike-specific TCRs are directed against unmutated variant regions.

This CDR3 comprises 16 residues. Germline-derived CDR1 and CDR2 are MNHEY and SVGAGI. V lost 0 bases to trimming and J lost 5 bases, with 16 bases between them. TCRdb keeps only in-frame clones here, not all; method: immunoSEQ multiplex PCR. This sample has 110,000 or so clones, with around 90% found just once. As for this clone: The antigen is not known.

The receptor was isolated from an adult in good health. The specimen comprised peripheral blood, sampled on day 0 of AZD1222 vaccination. The chain is built from TRBV6-5 and TRBJ2-5, with D perhaps matching TRBD2 (6 bases). Here the CDR3 DNA reads TGTGCCAGCAGTTACTCTGTGGGACTTCACGGGGAGACCCAGTACTTC. It encodes CASSYSVGLHGETQYF.